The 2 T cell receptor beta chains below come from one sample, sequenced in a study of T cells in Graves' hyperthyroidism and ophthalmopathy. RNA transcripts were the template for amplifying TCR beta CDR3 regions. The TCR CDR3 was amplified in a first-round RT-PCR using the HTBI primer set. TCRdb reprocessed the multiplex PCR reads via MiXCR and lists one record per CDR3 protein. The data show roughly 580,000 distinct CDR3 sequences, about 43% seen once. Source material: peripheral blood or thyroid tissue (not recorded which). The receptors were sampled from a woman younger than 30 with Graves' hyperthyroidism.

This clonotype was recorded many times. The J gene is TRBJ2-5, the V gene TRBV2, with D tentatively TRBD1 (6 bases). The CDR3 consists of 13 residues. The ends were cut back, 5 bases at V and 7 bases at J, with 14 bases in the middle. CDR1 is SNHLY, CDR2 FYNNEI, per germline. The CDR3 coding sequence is TGTGCCAGCAGTCGGACAGTTCTGGGGACCCAGTACTTC. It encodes CASSRTVLGTQYF.

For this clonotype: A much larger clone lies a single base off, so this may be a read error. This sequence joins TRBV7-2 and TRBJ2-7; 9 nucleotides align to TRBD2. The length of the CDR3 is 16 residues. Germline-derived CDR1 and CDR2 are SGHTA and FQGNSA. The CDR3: CAGSLALGLAGNEQYF. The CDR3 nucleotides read TGTGCCGGCAGCTTAGCGTTGGGGCTAGCGGGAAACGAGCAGTACTTC.